This TCR beta chain was captured by sequencing in a study of cytomegalovirus exposure and HLA in healthy donors. Study in general: Most donors, 70% to 85% of approximately 400 genotyped, fell in the Caucasian-associated ancestry cluster.

The germline V and J ends were trimmed by 4 bases and 5 bases, with 9 bases remaining between them. From germline, CDR1 is MNHNS and CDR2 SASEGT. CDR3 length: 13 amino acids. PCR used 60 Vbeta primers and 13 Jbeta primers. Clones were read by immunoSEQ multiplex PCR, and TCRdb kept only the in-frame ones, dropping some. The sample carries 150,000 or so clones, 75% recorded once. Details on this clone: Its antigen is not known.

General study findings and limits: As was reported, the HLA-A and HLA-B alleles of most subjects were accurately predicted from TCR beta sequences.

This TCR was recovered from a man aged 18 to 30 in good health and CMV-seropositive. The genes are TRBV6-1 and TRBJ1-5; tentative D call: TRBD1 (5 bases). The sample taken for sequencing was PBMCs. CDR3 bases: TGTGCCAGCAGTGGAATCAGGGATCAGCCCCAGCATTTT. Amino acids: CASSGIRDQPQHF.